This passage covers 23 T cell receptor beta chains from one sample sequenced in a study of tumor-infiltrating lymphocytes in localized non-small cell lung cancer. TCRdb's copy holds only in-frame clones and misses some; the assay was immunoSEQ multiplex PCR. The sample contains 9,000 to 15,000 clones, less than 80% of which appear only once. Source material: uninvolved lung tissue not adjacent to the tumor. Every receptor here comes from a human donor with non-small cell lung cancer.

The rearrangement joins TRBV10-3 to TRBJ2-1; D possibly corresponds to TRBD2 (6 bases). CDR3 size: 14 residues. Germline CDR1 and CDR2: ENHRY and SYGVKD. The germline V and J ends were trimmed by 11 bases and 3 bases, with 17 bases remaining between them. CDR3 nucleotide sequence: TGTGCCTCCACTCCGGGACTGAACTACAATGAGCAGTTCTTC. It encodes CASTPGLNYNEQFF.

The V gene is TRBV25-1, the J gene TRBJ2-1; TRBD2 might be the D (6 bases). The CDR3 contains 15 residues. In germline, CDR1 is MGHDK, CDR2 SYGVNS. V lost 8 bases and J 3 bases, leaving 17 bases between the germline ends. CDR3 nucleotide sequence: TGTGCCAGCGGCCAACTAGCTGACATCTACAATGAGCAGTTCTTC. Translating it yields CASGQLADIYNEQFF.

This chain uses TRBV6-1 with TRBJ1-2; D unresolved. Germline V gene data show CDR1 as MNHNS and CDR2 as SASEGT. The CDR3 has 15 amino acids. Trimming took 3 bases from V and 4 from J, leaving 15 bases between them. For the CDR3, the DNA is TGTGCCAGCAGTGATACTTCTAGAGGGCCCTATGGCTACACCTTC. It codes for CASSDTSRGPYGYTF.

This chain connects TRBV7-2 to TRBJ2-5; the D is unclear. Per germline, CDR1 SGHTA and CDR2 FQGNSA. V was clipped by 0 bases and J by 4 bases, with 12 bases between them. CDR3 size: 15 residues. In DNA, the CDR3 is TGTGCCAGCAGCTTAGCGCATCTCCCTGGAGAGACCCAGTACTTC. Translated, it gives CASSLAHLPGETQYF. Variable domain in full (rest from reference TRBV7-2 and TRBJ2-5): GAGVSQSPSNKVTEKGKDVELRCDPISGHTALYWYRQSLGQGLEFLIYFQGNSAPDKSGLPSDRFSAERTGGSVSTLTIQRTQQEDSAVYLCASSLAHLPGETQYFGPGTRLLVL.

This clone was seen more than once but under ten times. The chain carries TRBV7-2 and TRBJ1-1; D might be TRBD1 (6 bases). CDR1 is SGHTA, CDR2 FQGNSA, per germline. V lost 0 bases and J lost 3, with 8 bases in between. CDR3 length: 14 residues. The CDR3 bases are TGTGCCAGCAGCTTAGCGCGACAGGACACTGAAGCTTTCTTT. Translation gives CASSLARQDTEAFF.

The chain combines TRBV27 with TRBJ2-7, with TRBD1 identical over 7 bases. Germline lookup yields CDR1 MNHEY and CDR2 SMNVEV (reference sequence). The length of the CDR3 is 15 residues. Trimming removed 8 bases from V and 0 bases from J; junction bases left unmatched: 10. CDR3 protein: CASWKQGSYSYEQYF. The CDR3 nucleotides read TGTGCCAGCTGGAAACAGGGGTCCTACTCCTACGAGCAGTACTTC.

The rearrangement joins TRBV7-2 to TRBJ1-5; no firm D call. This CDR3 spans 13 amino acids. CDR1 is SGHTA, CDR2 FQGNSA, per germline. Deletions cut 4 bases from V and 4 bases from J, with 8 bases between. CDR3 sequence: CASSSRANQPQHF. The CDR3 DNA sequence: TGTGCCAGCAGCTCACGCGCAAATCAGCCCCAGCATTTT.

In nucleotides, the CDR3 is TGTGCCAGCAGTGGACAGGGTTGGACAGGGGGAAACTATGGCTACACCTTC. Its translation is CASSGQGWTGGNYGYTF. The chain links TRBV9 to TRBJ1-2, with 10 bases lining up with TRBD1. The ends lost 5 bases at V and 2 bases at J; junction bases unmatched: 12. CDR1 and CDR2 from the germline V gene are SGDLS and YYNGEE. The CDR3 consists of 17 residues.

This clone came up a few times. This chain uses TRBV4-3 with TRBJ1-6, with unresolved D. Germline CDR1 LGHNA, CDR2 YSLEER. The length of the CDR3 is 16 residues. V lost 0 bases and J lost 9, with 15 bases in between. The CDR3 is CASSQDRVVQGSPLHF. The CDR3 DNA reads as TGCGCCAGCAGCCAAGACCGGGTAGTGCAAGGTTCACCCCTCCACTTT.

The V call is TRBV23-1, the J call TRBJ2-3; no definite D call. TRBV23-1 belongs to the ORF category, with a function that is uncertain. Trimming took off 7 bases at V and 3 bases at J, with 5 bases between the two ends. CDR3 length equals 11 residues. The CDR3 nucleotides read TGCGCCAGCACTCGGACAGATACGCAGTATTTT. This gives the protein CASTRTDTQYF.

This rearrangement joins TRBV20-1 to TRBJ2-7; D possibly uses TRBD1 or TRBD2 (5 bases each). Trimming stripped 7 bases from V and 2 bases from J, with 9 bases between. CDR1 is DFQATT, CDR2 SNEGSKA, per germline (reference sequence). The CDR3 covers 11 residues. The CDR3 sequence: CSVGTPYEQYF. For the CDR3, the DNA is TGCAGTGTAGGGACCCCCTACGAGCAGTACTTC.

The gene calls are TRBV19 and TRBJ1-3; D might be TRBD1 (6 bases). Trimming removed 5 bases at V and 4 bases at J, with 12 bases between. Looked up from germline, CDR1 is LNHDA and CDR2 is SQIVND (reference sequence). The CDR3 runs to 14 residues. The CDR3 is CASSARGYGNTIYF. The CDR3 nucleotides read TGTGCCAGTAGTGCGAGGGGGTACGGAAACACCATATATTTT. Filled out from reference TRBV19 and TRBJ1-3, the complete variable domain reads DGGITQSPKYLFRKEGQNVTLSCEQNLNHDAMYWYRQDPGQGLRLIYYSQIVNDFQKGDIAEGYSVSREKKESFPLTVTSAQKNPTAFYLCASSARGYGNTIYFGEGSWLTVV.

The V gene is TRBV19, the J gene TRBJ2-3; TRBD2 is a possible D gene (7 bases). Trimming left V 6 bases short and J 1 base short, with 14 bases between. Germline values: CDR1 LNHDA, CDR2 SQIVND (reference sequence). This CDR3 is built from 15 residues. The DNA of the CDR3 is TGTGCCAGTAGCCTGTGGCGGGGGCGCACAGATACGCAGTATTTT. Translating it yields CASSLWRGRTDTQYF.

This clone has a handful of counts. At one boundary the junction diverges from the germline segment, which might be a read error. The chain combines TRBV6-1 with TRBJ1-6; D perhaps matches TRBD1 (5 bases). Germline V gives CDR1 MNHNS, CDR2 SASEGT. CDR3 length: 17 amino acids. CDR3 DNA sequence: TGTGCCAGCAGGGAAGGGTGGGCAGGGATCGGAGGTTCACCCCTCCACTTT. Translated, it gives CASREGWAGIGGSPLHF.

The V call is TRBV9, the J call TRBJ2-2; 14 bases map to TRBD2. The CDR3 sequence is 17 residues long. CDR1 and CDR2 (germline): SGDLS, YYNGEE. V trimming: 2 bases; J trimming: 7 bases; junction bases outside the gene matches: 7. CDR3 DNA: TGTGCCAGCAGCGTCCTGACTAGCGGGGGGGCCGTCGGGGAGCTGTTTTTT. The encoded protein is CASSVLTSGGAVGELFF.

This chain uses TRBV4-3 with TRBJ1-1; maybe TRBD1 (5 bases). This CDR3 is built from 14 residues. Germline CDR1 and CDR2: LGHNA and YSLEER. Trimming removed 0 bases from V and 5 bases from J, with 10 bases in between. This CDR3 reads CASSQDGGGTEAFF. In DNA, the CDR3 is TGCGCCAGCAGCCAAGACGGGGGAGGGACTGAAGCTTTCTTT.

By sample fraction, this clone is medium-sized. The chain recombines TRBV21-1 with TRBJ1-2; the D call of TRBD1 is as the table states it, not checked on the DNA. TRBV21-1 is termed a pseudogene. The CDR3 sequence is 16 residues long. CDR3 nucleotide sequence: TGTGCCAGCAGCACTTTAGACAGGAAATCTAACTATGGCTACACCTTC. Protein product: CASSTLDRKSNYGYTF.

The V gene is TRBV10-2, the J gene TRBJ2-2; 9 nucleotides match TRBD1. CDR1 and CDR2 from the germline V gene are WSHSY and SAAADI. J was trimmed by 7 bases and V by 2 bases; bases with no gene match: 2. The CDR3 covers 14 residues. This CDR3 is CASSETGGYGELFF. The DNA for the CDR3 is TGCGCCAGCAGTGAGACAGGGGGCTACGGGGAGCTGTTTTTT.

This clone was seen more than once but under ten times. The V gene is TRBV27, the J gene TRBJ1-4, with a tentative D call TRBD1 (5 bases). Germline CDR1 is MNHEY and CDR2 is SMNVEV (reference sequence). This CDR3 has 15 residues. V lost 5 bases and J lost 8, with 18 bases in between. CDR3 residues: CASSTRQGNTEKLFF. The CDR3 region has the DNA TGTGCCAGCAGTACACGCCAGGGAAACACGGAAAAACTGTTTTTT.

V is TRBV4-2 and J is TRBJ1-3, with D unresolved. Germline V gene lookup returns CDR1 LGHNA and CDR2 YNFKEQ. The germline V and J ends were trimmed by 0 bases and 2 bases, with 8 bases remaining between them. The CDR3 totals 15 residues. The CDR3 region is CASSQDSGAGNTIYF. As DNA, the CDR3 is TGTGCCAGCAGCCAAGATTCCGGTGCTGGAAACACCATATATTTT.

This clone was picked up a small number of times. The CDR3 reads CASSPGQGGLVELFF. For the CDR3, the DNA is TGTGCCAGCAGCCCAGGACAGGGGGGTCTGGTGGAGCTGTTTTTT. V and J are TRBV7-9 and TRBJ2-2; 10 nucleotides agree with TRBD1. Germline-derived CDR1 and CDR2 are SEHNR and FQNEAQ (reference sequence). V lost 5 bases and J lost 10; bases outside the gene matches: 10. The CDR3 runs 15 residues.

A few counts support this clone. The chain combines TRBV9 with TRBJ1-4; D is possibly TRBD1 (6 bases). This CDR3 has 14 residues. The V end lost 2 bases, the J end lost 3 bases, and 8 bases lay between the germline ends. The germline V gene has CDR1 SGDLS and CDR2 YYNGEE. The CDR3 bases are TGTGCCAGCAGCGTGACAGGATCTAATGAAAAACTGTTTTTT. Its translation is CASSVTGSNEKLFF.

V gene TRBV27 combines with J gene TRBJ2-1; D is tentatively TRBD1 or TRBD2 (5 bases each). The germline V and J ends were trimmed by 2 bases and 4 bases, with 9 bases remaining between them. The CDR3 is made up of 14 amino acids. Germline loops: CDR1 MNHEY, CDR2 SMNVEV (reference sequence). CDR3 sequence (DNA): TGTGCCAGCAGTTTAAGGGGAGTGTACAATGAGCAGTTCTTC. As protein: CASSLRGVYNEQFF.